This entry features one T cell receptor (beta chain) sequence. As yet, its antigen is unknown. MiXCR, run by TCRdb on the RT-PCR reads, gives a single entry per CDR3 protein. The sample holds fewer than 600,000 distinct CDR3 sequences, 7.2% seen once. This specimen comes from a study of response to subunit inactivated influenza vaccine. General study points: Each seasonal flu vaccination may recruit only limited new T cells, authors suggested.

This CDR3 region has 15 residues. V shed 0 bases and J shed 8 bases, with 18 bases lying between them. Germline V CDR1 and CDR2: DFQATT, SNEGSKA (reference sequence). The specimen was PBMCs from blood, collected around 25 months after vaccination. The sequence was obtained from a man aged 50 to 69 who received an inactivated influenza vaccine. The chain combines TRBV20-1 with TRBJ2-3; TRBD1 or TRBD2 may be the D gene (5 bases each). The CDR3 DNA reads as TGCAGTGCTAGAGACCCGGGACGGAGAACCTTTACGCAGTATTTT. Its translation: CSARDPGRRTFTQYF.